A single sample is the source of the 7 T cell receptor beta chains below, sequenced in a study of spatial heterogeneity in lung cancer. TCRdb redid the calling of the 5' RACE reads with MiXCR, one entry per CDR3 protein. The sample lists around 45,000 distinct CDR3 sequences, approximately 15% occurring once. Time point denoted: sample taken at primary tumor resection. No cells were sorted before sequencing. The whole RNA sequenced was extracted from tumor, nontumor lung or frozen PBMC. This specimen was PBMCs, taken at surgery. These receptor sequences come from a male donor with early-stage non-small cell lung cancer.

This clonotype turned up a few times. This sequence joins TRBV27 and TRBJ2-3; 10 bases agree with TRBD1. Trimming cost V 0 bases and J 5 bases; bases outside gene matches: 5. The CDR3 extends over 16 amino acids. Germline assignment: CDR1 MNHEY and CDR2 SMNVEV (reference sequence). The chain's CDR3 is CASSLSWGQGIDTQYF. CDR3 nucleotides: TGTGCCAGCAGTTTATCGTGGGGACAGGGGATAGATACGCAGTATTTT.

This clonotype came up many times. V is TRBV29-1 and J is TRBJ2-2, with 7 nucleotides matching TRBD1. The germline V gene encodes CDR1 SQVTM and CDR2 ANQGSEA. Losses at the gene ends were 8 bases for V and 4 bases for J; bases not matched to a gene: 7. This CDR3 is built from 13 residues. As DNA, the CDR3 is TGCAGCACAGACAGGGTCGGCACCGGGGAGCTGTTTTTT. Amino acids: CSTDRVGTGELFF.

This clonotype was seen ten or more times. The J gene is TRBJ1-2, the V gene TRBV11-1; D is ambiguous. The V gene's germline CDR1 is SGHAT and CDR2 FQDESV (reference sequence). V lost 5 bases and J lost 1, with 11 bases in between. The CDR3 covers 14 residues. CDR3 nucleotides: TGTGCCAGCAGCCCGAGACACCTTAACTATGGCTACACCTTC. It is translated as CASSPRHLNYGYTF.

This clonotype was detected only a few times. The chain is built from TRBV6-2 or TRBV6-3 and TRBJ2-1; 14 nucleotides agree with TRBD2. Per germline, CDR1 MNHEY and CDR2 SVGEGT. J gave up 5 bases and V 6 bases, and 9 bases lay outside the gene matches. The CDR3 extends over 17 amino acids. The CDR3 bases are TGTGCCAGCAGGAGACTAGCGGGAGGGAAGGAGGACAATGAGCAGTTCTTC. Translation: CASRRLAGGKEDNEQFF.

This clonotype showed up many times. The chain uses TRBV5-1 and TRBJ1-6; 9 bases match TRBD1. The V gene's germline CDR1 is SGHRS and CDR2 YFSETQ. Unmatched junction bases numbered 4, after V lost 3 bases and J lost 6 bases. The CDR3 is 15 amino acids. This CDR3 reads CASSWGTGINSPLHF. The CDR3 bases are TGCGCCAGCAGCTGGGGGACAGGGATTAATTCACCCCTCCACTTT.

This clonotype came up a few times. The V call is TRBV6-5, the J call TRBJ2-1, with D unresolved. The CDR3 loop spans 13 amino acids. Per germline, CDR1 MNHEY and CDR2 SVGAGI. V was cut by 2 bases and J by 9 bases, with 11 bases left in between. The CDR3 DNA sequence: TGTGCCAGCAGTTACACCCTCTCTAGTGAGCAGTTCTTC. It translates to CASSYTLSSEQFF.

This clonotype is a singleton in its sample. The chain employs TRBV5-1 and TRBJ2-4; the match to TRBD1 covers 7 bases. The germline V gene encodes CDR1 SGHRS and CDR2 YFSETQ. The CDR3 has 15 residues. The V and J ends lost 0 bases and 5 bases, in that order; junction bases with no gene match: 5. CDR3 loop: CASSLAGGVQNIQYF. The CDR3 region has the DNA TGCGCCAGCAGCTTGGCAGGGGGAGTGCAAAACATTCAGTACTTC.